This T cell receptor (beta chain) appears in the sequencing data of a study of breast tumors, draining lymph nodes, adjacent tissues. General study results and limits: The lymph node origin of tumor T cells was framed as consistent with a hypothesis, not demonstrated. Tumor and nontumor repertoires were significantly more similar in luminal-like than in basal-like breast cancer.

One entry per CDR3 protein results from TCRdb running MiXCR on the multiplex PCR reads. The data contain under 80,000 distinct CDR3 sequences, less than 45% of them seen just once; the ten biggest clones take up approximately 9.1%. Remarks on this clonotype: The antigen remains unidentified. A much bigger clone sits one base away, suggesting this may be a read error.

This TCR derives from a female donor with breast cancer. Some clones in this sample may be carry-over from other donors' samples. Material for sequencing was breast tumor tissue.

CDR3 sequence (DNA): TGTGCCAGTAGCTGGGTCTACAATGGGCAGTTCTTC. Translation: CASSWVYNGQFF. This rearrangement joins TRBV12-3 or TRBV12-4 to TRBJ2-1, with D uncertain. The CDR3 runs to 12 residues.